The present TCR beta chain was sequenced within a study of shared clonotypes between healthy human individuals. Sorted-subset replicate PCR reactions were performed with around 210 ng DNA, corresponding to tens of thousands of T cell genomes. The protocol was immunoSEQ multiplex PCR, while the TCRdb copy is restricted to in-frame clones and leaves out a portion. This table holds approximately 2,000,000 clones, around 93% found once. Germline CDR1 MGHRA, CDR2 YSYEKL. The CDR3 runs 15 residues. V lost 1 base, J lost 4 bases, and 11 bases lay in between. CD45RO-negative cells were positively selected for CCR7, leaving out terminally differentiated effector memory CD45RA+ cells. Free of recent acute infections or vaccinations, the donors were healthy HIV-negative adults. Those who donated, Caucasian adults without exception, all lived in Nashville, Tennessee.

The source is a man in his late teens or twenties in good health. Some clones in this sample may be carry-over from other donors' samples. The chain couples TRBV4-1 to TRBJ1-5; D gene unclear. The specimen sequenced was naive CD8+ T cells from PBMCs. CDR3 amino acids: CASSQVGPSNQPQHF. The CDR3 region has the DNA TGCGCCAGCAGCCAAGTTGGGCCTTCTAATCAGCCCCAGCATTTT.